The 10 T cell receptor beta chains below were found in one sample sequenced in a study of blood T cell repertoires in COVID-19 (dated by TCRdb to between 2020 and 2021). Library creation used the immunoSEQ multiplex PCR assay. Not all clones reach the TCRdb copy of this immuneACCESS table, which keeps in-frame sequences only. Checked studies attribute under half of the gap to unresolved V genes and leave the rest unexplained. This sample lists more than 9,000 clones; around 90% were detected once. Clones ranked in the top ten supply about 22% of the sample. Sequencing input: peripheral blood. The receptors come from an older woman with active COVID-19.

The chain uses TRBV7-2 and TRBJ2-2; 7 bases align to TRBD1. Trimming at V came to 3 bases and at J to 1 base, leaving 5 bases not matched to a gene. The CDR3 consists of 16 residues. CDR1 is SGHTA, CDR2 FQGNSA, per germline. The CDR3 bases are TGTGCCAGCAGCTTTGAGACAGGGTGGAACACCGGGGAGCTGTTTTTT. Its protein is CASSFETGWNTGELFF.

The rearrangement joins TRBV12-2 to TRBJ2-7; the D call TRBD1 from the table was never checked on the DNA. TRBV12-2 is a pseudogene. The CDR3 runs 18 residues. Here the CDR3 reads CASRLGSNRDRRSYEQYF. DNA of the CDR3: TGTGCAAGTCGCTTAGGCTCCAACCGGGACAGACGCTCCTACGAGCAGTACTTC.

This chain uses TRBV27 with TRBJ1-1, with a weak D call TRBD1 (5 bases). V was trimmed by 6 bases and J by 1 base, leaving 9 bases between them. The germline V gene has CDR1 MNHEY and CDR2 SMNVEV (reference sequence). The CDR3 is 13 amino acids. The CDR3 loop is CASSRVANTEAFF. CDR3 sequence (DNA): TGTGCCAGCAGCAGGGTCGCGAACACTGAAGCTTTCTTT.

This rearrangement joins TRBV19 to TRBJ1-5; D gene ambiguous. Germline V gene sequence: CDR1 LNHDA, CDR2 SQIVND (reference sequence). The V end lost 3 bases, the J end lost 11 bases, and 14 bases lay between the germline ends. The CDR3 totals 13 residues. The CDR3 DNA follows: TGTGCCAGTAGTATCCCCCCCAGTGTGGCCCAGCATTTT. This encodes CASSIPPSVAQHF.

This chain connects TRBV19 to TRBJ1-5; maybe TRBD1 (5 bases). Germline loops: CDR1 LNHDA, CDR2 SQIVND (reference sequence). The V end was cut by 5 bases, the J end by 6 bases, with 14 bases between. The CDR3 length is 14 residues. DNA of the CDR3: TGTGCCAGTAGTGGCGGGGGATCAAGTCAGCCCCAGCATTTT. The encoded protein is CASSGGGSSQPQHF.

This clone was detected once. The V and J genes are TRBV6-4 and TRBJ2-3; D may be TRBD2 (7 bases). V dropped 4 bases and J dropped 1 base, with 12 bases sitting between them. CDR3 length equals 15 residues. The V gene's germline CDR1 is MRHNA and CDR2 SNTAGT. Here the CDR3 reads CASSGGGFGTDTQYF. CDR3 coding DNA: TGTGCCAGCAGTGGGGGGGGCTTTGGCACAGATACGCAGTATTTT.

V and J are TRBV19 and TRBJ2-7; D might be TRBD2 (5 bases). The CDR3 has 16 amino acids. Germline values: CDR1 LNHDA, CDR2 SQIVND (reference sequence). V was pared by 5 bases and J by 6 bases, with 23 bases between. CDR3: CASSVRGPKVGGEQYF. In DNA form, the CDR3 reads TGTGCCAGTAGTGTAAGAGGCCCCAAAGTAGGAGGCGAGCAGTACTTC.

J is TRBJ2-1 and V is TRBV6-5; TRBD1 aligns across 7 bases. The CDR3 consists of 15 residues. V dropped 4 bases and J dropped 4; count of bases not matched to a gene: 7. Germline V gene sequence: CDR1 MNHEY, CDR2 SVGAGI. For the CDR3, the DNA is TGTGCCAGCAGTTTGGCCGGGACAGCATACAATGAGCAGTTCTTC. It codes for CASSLAGTAYNEQFF.

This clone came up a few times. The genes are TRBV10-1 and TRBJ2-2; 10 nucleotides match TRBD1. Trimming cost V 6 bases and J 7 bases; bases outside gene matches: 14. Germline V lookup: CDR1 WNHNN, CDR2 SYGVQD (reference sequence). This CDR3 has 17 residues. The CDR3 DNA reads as TGCGCCAGCAGCCCGCCGGGAAGACAGGGGGCTGGCGGGGAGCTGTTTTTT. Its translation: CASSPPGRQGAGGELFF.

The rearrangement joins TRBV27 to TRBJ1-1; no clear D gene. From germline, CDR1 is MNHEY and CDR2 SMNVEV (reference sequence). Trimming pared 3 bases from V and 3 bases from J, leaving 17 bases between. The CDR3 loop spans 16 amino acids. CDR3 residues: CASSFLANSPYTEAFF. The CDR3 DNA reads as TGTGCCAGCAGTTTTCTGGCAAACAGTCCCTACACTGAAGCTTTCTTT.